A selection of T cell receptor beta chains follows, all from one sample in a study of blood T cells in healthy people across ages. TCRdb reprocessed the 5' RACE reads with MiXCR, giving one entry per CDR3 protein. The table has about 1.5 million distinct CDR3 sequences, around two fifths seen once. Sequenced: blood. The receptors were gathered from a woman between 18 and 29 years old in good health. CDR3s include the opening cysteine and the closing phenylalanine or tryptophan. A D gene is named only where the DNA matches it firmly. Size is stated for part of the rows, as once, few or many counts, or as a class when the clone is expanded.

j_call clone_size d_call v_call cdr3_nt cdr3_aa
TRBJ2-7 NA NA TRBV29-1 TGCAGCGTTGAAGCCCAGTACTTC CSVEAQYF
TRBJ2-3 once TRBD2 TRBV25-1 TGTGCCAGCAGTGTTAGCGGGAGCGGGTATACGCAGTATTTT CASSVSGSGYTQYF
TRBJ1-1 NA NA TRBV20-1 TGCAGTGCTAGAGTGTGGCAGGGTGGCGGCAAAGAAGCTTTCTTT CSARVWQGGGKEAFF
TRBJ2-5 NA NA TRBV2 TGTGCCAGCACCTCCCGGGCAGGGGAGTACAATGAGCAGTACTTC CASTSRAGEYNEQYF
TRBJ1-2 NA NA TRBV7-2 TGTGCCAGCAGCGTAGCTGCTAACCTCTATGGCTACACCTTC CASSVAANLYGYTF
TRBJ1-1 NA TRBD1 TRBV3-1 TGTGCCAGCAGCCAATCTCCGCCGGGGGACAGGGGGGGAAACACTGAAGCTTTCTTT CASSQSPPGDRGGNTEAFF
TRBJ2-1 NA NA TRBV20-1 TGCAGTGCTAGAGAGGGGACTGCGGCCTACAATGAGCAGTTCTTC CSAREGTAAYNEQFF
TRBJ2-3 NA NA TRBV28 TGTGCCAGCACCCCTCTGACGGGGTACACAGATACGCAGTATTTT CASTPLTGYTDTQYF
TRBJ2-3 NA NA TRBV12-3/TRBV12-4 TGTGCCAGCGGGTACAGGGACGGCACAGATACGCAGTATTTT CASGYRDGTDTQYF
TRBJ1-2 few TRBD1 TRBV20-1 TGCAGTGCCAGCTTGCCAACAGGGGACTATGGCTACACCTTC CSASLPTGDYGYTF
TRBJ2-5 NA NA TRBV20-1 TGCAGTGGAAGATCTCGGGGACCCGGGGAGACCCAGTACTTC CSGRSRGPGETQYF
TRBJ1-4 few NA TRBV10-3 TGTGCCATCAGTGATCTCGCAGGGTATGAAAAACTGTTTTTT CAISDLAGYEKLFF
TRBJ1-6 few NA TRBV6-1 TGTGCCAGCGGGGGGGGGAAGATGTATAATTCACCCCTCCACTTT CASGGGKMYNSPLHF
TRBJ1-1 few NA TRBV25-1 TGTGCCAGCAGTTCTTCCGGGCCTGCTGGGAGAACTGAAGCTTTCTTT CASSSSGPAGRTEAFF
TRBJ2-3 NA TRBD1 TRBV7-2 TGTGCCAGCACCCAAACAAACAGGGGAAAACAGTATTTT CASTQTNRGKQYF
TRBJ2-7 NA NA TRBV2 TGTGCCAGCAGTAGCCTGGAGTACGAGCAGTACTTC CASSSLEYEQYF
TRBJ2-3 few NA TRBV6-1 TGTGCCAGCAGTGAACCATACAGGGCAGATACGCAGTATTTT CASSEPYRADTQYF
TRBJ1-2 NA NA TRBV29-1 TGCAGCGTTGAACCCCAGCGGGGGGACTATGGCTACACCTTC CSVEPQRGDYGYTF
TRBJ2-2 NA NA TRBV4-1 TGCGCCAGCAATCCGGCAGGAAATCCCGGGGAGCTGTTTTTT CASNPAGNPGELFF
TRBJ2-2 NA TRBD1 TRBV5-5 TGTGCCAGCAGCTGGGGACAGGGTACCGGGGAGCTGTTTTTT CASSWGQGTGELFF
TRBJ2-3 few TRBD1 TRBV5-1 TGCGCCAGCAGCTCTGACAGGGGGCGCATCACAGATACGCAGTATTTT CASSSDRGRITDTQYF
TRBJ2-5 few NA TRBV7-2 TGTGCCAGCAGCTGGCGGACTCAAGAGACCCAGTACTTC CASSWRTQETQYF
TRBJ1-2 NA NA TRBV29-1 TGCAGCGTTGGGGGTACGGGCGCTGTTAACTATGGCTACACCTTC CSVGGTGAVNYGYTF
TRBJ2-5 few NA TRBV24-1 TGTGCCACCAGTGAACCCGCAGGGGTTGAGACCCAGTACTTC CATSEPAGVETQYF
TRBJ2-7 NA NA TRBV29-1 TGCAGCGCCATACGTAGCCGTCCTACCTCCTACAATGAGCAGTACTTC CSAIRSRPTSYNEQYF
TRBJ2-7 NA TRBD1 TRBV27 TGTGCCACCCGGACAGGGAATGTGTGGGAGCAGTACTTC CATRTGNVWEQYF
TRBJ2-1 NA NA TRBV6-1 TGTGCCAGCAGTGAACGGCCCTTCTATGAGCAGTTCTTC CASSERPFYEQFF
TRBJ2-5 NA TRBD2 TRBV6-5 TGTGCCAGCAGTCCTCTAGCGGGGGCGAGTAACAATGAGCAGTACTTC CASSPLAGASNNEQYF
TRBJ2-3 NA TRBD2 TRBV2 TGTGCCAGCAGTGCGACTAGCGGGGCAAGGTCAGATACGCAGTATTTT CASSATSGARSDTQYF
TRBJ1-1 NA NA TRBV6-1 TGTGCCAGCAGTGAATTGGCGGGATTAAACACTGAAGCTTTCTTT CASSELAGLNTEAFF
TRBJ2-3 once TRBD2 TRBV10-3 TGTGTCATCAGTGATACATCTAGCGGGTTAGATACGCAGTATTTT CVISDTSSGLDTQYF
TRBJ2-7 few NA TRBV5-1 TGCGCCAGCAGCTTGGCGGGTAGACTCACCTCCTACGAGCAGTACTTC CASSLAGRLTSYEQYF
TRBJ1-2 NA NA TRBV29-1 TGCAGCGTTGGGGGGGTTGGGGGTATCTATGGCTACACCTTC CSVGGVGGIYGYTF
TRBJ2-5 NA TRBD1 TRBV20-1 TGCAGTGCTAGAGATCGGGTGGACAGGGGGCAGATAGAGACCCAGTACTTC CSARDRVDRGQIETQYF
TRBJ1-2 NA NA TRBV28 TGTGCCAGCAGTGCCGGTGGAGAGAACTATGGCTACACCTTC CASSAGGENYGYTF
TRBJ2-3 once NA TRBV20-1 TGCAGTGCTAGTCGGACAGTCTCCGATACGCAGTATTTT CSASRTVSDTQYF
TRBJ1-3 NA NA TRBV12-3/TRBV12-4 TGTGCCAGCACCCTGGGGACGGGTGGGTCTGGAAACACCATATATTTT CASTLGTGGSGNTIYF
TRBJ2-5 few NA TRBV5-6 TGTGCCAGCAGCGTGGGGTCGGGACGTTGGTACTTC CASSVGSGRWYF
TRBJ2-5 NA NA TRBV6-1 TGTGCCAGCAGTGAATACCGCATGAGGGAGCAGTACTTC CASSEYRMREQYF
TRBJ1-2 NA NA TRBV20-1 TGCAGTGCTAGGAACGAAGCTAACTATGGCTACACCTTC CSARNEANYGYTF
TRBJ1-2 few NA TRBV6-5 TGTGCCAGCAGACCGACACATTCTAACTATGGCTACACCTTC CASRPTHSNYGYTF
TRBJ2-5 NA NA TRBV6-1 TGTGCCAGCAGTTTGTGGACAGCCCAAGAGACCCAGTACTTC CASSLWTAQETQYF
TRBJ1-5 NA NA TRBV6-1 TGTGCCAGCAGTGATGGAAGGGCCTTTAATCAGCCCCAGCATTTT CASSDGRAFNQPQHF
TRBJ2-1 NA NA TRBV20-1 TGCAGTGCTAGAGATCCTCGGGACTACAATGAGCAGTTCTTC CSARDPRDYNEQFF
TRBJ2-3 NA NA TRBV24-1 TGTGCCACCAGTGTCCGGGGGGCATTTGCAGATACGCAGTATTTT CATSVRGAFADTQYF
TRBJ2-7 few NA TRBV20-1 TGCAGTGCTAGCCAGGACTCCTACGAGCAGTACTTC CSASQDSYEQYF
TRBJ2-1 few NA TRBV27 TGTGCCAGCAGTTTAGACGCAGTCGGGTGGATACGGAATGAGCAGTTCTTC CASSLDAVGWIRNEQFF
TRBJ2-2 NA TRBD2 TRBV11-2 TGTGCCAGCAGACAGCCGGGACGGGGGGACACCGGGGAGCTGTTTTTT CASRQPGRGDTGELFF
TRBJ2-1 NA NA TRBV7-2 TGTGCCAGCAGGTCTCCGGACAACAATGAGCAGTTCTTC CASRSPDNNEQFF
TRBJ2-3 few TRBD2 TRBV27 TGTGCCATCCGAAGACTAGCGAGCACAGATACGCAGTATTTT CAIRRLASTDTQYF
TRBJ2-5 few NA TRBV12-3/TRBV12-4 TGTGCCAGCAGTTCGTCACAGGGACCGGAGACCCAGTACTTC CASSSSQGPETQYF
TRBJ1-5 NA NA TRBV12-3/TRBV12-4 TGTGCCAGCAGTCCGGGCCCTCTAATCCTGCCCCAGCATTTT CASSPGPLILPQHF
TRBJ1-5 NA NA TRBV2 TGTGCCAGCAAGGAACAAGGAATTCAGCCCCAGCATTTT CASKEQGIQPQHF
TRBJ2-5 few NA TRBV7-9 TGTGCCAGCAGCTTAGCCGGGAAGACCCAGTACTTC CASSLAGKTQYF
TRBJ2-4 NA NA TRBV18 TGTGCCAGCTCACCACCGACGTTCAACCCCAGAGCCAAAAACATTCAGTACTTC CASSPPTFNPRAKNIQYF
TRBJ1-1 NA NA TRBV30 TGTGCCTGGAGTAGGGAATGGGGGAACACTGAAGCTTTCTTT CAWSREWGNTEAFF
TRBJ1-1 NA NA TRBV4-2 TGTGCCAGCAGCCAAGAGCGGGCGGGCTCTGAAGCTTTCTTT CASSQERAGSEAFF
TRBJ2-1 NA TRBD2 TRBV4-1 TGCGCCAGCAGCCAAGATAGCAGCGGGGGATACAATGAGCAGTTCTTC CASSQDSSGGYNEQFF
TRBJ1-5 NA NA TRBV20-1 TGCAGTGCTGTTCGGGACGGAATTAATCAGCCCCAGCATTTT CSAVRDGINQPQHF
TRBJ2-7 few NA TRBV29-1 TGCAGCGTTGAGGGGGCACAATACGAGCAGTACTTC CSVEGAQYEQYF